These T cell receptor beta chains were read from a single sample in a study of blood T cell repertoires in COVID-19. The data were produced by immunoSEQ multiplex PCR, yet TCRdb's version contains in-frame clones alone and is incomplete. The sample has 80,000 to 100,000 clones, 90% seen once. Sample: peripheral blood. These receptors were obtained from a man in his fifties or sixties with acute or convalescent COVID-19. Each CDR3 is given with its conserved first and last residue. D genes are given only for firm matches. Clone size is not always given. Where it is, it says once, few, many or a class for expanded clones.

V	D	size	J	CDR3	DNA
TRBV6-5	.	.	TRBJ1-4	CASTLNSATNEKLFF	TGTGCCAGCACTCTCAACAGTGCAACTAATGAAAAACTGTTTTTT
TRBV29-1	.	.	TRBJ1-1	CSVVRGPTEAFF	TGCAGCGTTGTAAGAGGTCCCACTGAAGCTTTCTTT
TRBV14	.	.	TRBJ1-1	CASSQSGREAFF	TGTGCCAGCAGCCAATCTGGCAGGGAAGCTTTCTTT
TRBV24-1	.	.	TRBJ2-3	CATATSTDTQYF	TGTGCCACCGCCACTAGCACAGATACGCAGTATTTT
TRBV30	.	.	TRBJ1-1	CAWSVRENTEAFF	TGTGCCTGGAGTGTTCGAGAGAACACTGAAGCTTTCTTT
TRBV13	.	once	TRBJ1-4	CASSPRQHTNEKLFF	TGTGCCAGCAGCCCAAGACAGCACACTAATGAAAAACTGTTTTTT
TRBV6-5	TRBD2	.	TRBJ2-1	CASSYTGLAGGNEQFF	TGTGCCAGCAGTTACACCGGACTAGCGGGGGGCAATGAGCAGTTCTTC
TRBV5-4	.	.	TRBJ2-1	CASSFRGGDNEQFF	TGTGCCAGCAGCTTCAGGGGCGGAGACAATGAGCAGTTCTTC
TRBV6-5	.	.	TRBJ1-1	CASSRENTEAFF	TGTGCCAGCAGCAGGGAAAACACTGAAGCTTTCTTT
TRBV11-2	TRBD1	.	TRBJ2-5	CASSKRQGGSQETQYF	TGTGCCAGCAGCAAACGACAGGGGGGATCCCAAGAGACCCAGTACTTC
TRBV6-5	.	.	TRBJ1-6	CASSYGAGDSPLHF	TGTGCCAGCAGTTACGGCGCCGGGGATTCACCCCTCCACTTT
TRBV6-5	TRBD1	once	TRBJ2-2	CASITGGLDGELFF	TGTGCCAGCATCACAGGGGGCTTAGACGGGGAGCTGTTTTTT
TRBV18	TRBD1	.	TRBJ1-1	CASSPLSSGGGTEAFF	TGTGCCAGCTCACCACTCAGTTCAGGGGGCGGCACTGAAGCTTTCTTT
TRBV28	.	once	TRBJ1-2	CASTQAFRGYTF	TGTGCCAGCACACAGGCCTTTAGGGGCTACACCTTC
TRBV10-3	TRBD2	.	TRBJ2-7	CAISERLGLAGASSTYEQYF	TGTGCCATCAGTGAGCGGCTGGGACTAGCGGGGGCCTCTTCTACCTACGAGCAGTACTTC
TRBV6-6	.	.	TRBJ2-7	CASSRDTIYEQYF	TGTGCCAGCAGCCGGGACACTATCTACGAGCAGTACTTC
TRBV12-3/TRBV12-4	.	.	TRBJ1-1	CASSSGWTEAFF	TGTGCCAGCAGTTCGGGGTGGACTGAAGCTTTCTTT
TRBV18	TRBD2	once	TRBJ2-3	CASSPRWTSGGNPSTDTQYF	TGTGCCAGCTCACCGCGCTGGACTAGCGGGGGGAACCCTAGCACAGATACGCAGTATTTT
TRBV4-1	TRBD1	.	TRBJ1-4	CASSPPRTGSGLYEKLFF	TGCGCCAGCAGCCCCCCTCGGACAGGGAGCGGATTATATGAAAAACTGTTTTTT
TRBV2	TRBD1	.	TRBJ1-5	CASSEVRGAFQPQHF	TGTGCCAGCAGTGAGGTCAGGGGGGCGTTTCAGCCCCAGCATTTT
TRBV18	.	.	TRBJ1-1	CASSPAQSNTEAFF	TGTGCCAGCTCACCAGCACAGTCGAACACTGAAGCTTTCTTT
TRBV2	TRBD1	once	TRBJ2-1	CASSGQGEGEQFF	TGTGCCAGCAGTGGACAGGGGGAGGGTGAGCAGTTCTTC
TRBV29-1	.	.	TRBJ1-2	CSVEGGLVGNNYGYTF	TGCAGCGTTGAAGGAGGGCTGGTGGGAAATAACTATGGCTACACCTTC
TRBV6-5	.	.	TRBJ1-1	CASSSRGEAFF	TGTGCCAGCAGTTCGCGGGGAGAGGCTTTCTTT
TRBV5-1	TRBD1	.	TRBJ2-5	CASSFAVDRGQEAQYF	TGCGCCAGCAGCTTCGCTGTCGACAGGGGCCAAGAGGCCCAGTACTTC
TRBV12-3/TRBV12-4	.	.	TRBJ1-2	CASMVGDYGYTF	TGTGCCAGCATGGTAGGGGATTATGGCTACACCTTC
TRBV5-1	.	.	TRBJ2-2	CASTPDAQGANTGELFF	TGCGCCAGCACCCCGGATGCCCAGGGCGCGAACACCGGGGAGCTGTTTTTT
TRBV19	.	.	TRBJ1-6	CASSIAGVRVDSPLHF	TGTGCCAGTAGTATAGCCGGGGTACGTGTCGATTCACCCCTCCACTTT
TRBV29-1	TRBD2	.	TRBJ2-3	CSVDRRGEDTQYF	TGCAGCGTTGATCGGCGGGGGGAAGATACGCAGTATTTT
TRBV30	.	.	TRBJ1-6	CAWSVLGGTNSPLHF	TGTGCCTGGAGTGTACTCGGGGGAACGAATTCACCCCTCCACTTT
TRBV29-1	.	.	TRBJ2-3	CSVGQREYTDTQYF	TGCAGCGTTGGACAAAGGGAGTACACAGATACGCAGTATTTT